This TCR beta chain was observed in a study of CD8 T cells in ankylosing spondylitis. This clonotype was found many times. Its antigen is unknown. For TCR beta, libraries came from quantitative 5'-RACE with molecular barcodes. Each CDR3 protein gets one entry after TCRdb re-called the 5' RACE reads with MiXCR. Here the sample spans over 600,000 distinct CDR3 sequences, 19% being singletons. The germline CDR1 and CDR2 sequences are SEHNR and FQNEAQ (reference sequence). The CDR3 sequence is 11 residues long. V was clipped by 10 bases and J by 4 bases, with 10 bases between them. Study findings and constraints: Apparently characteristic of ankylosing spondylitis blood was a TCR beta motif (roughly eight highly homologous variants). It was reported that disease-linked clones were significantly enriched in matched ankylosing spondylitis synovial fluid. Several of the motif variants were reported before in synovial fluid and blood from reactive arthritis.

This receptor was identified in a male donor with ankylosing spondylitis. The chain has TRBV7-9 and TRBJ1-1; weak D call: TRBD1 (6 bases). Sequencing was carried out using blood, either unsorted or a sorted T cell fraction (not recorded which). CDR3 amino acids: CANVQGTEAFF. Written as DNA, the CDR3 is TGTGCCAACGTACAGGGCACTGAAGCTTTCTTT.